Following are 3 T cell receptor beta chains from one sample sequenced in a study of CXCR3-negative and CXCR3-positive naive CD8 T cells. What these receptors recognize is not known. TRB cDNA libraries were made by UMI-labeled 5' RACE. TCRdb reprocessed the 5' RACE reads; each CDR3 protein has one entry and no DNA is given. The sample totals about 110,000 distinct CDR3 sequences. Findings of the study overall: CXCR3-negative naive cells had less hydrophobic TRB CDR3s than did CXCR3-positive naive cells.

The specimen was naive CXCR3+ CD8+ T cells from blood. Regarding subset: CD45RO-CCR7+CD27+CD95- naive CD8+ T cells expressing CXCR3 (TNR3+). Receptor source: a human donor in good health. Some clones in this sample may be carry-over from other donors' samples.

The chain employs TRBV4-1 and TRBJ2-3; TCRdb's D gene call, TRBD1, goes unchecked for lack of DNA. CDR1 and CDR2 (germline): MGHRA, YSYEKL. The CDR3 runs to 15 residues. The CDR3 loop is CASSQGRAHTDTQYF.

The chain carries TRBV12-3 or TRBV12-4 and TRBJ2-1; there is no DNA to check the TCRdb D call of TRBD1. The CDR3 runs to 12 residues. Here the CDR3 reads CASSFTGTEQFF.

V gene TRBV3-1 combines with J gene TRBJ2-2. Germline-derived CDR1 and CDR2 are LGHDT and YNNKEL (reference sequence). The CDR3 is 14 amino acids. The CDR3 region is CASSPRGNTGELFF.